One TCR beta chain is described in this entry. This sample is drawn from a study of blood T cell repertoires in COVID-19. Turning to the study itself: COVID-19 samples collected from the United States, Italy and Spain covered acute and convalescent phases. In each case, the material was cDNA or gDNA derived from T cells, B-cell-depleted T cells, or PBMCs.

The trim removed 6 bases at V and 3 bases at J, leaving 11 bases unmatched. The germline V gene has CDR1 MDHEN and CDR2 SYDVKM. This CDR3 spans 17 amino acids. In the study's own analysis: Estimated nucleated cell counts came from reference gene primer amplification. Sequenced by immunoSEQ multiplex PCR; TCRdb stores in-frame clones only, minus some. V and J calls and clone size follow that table, whereas D and trimming were derived from the DNA. The sample consists of about 140,000 clones, 60% to 80% of them appearing once. The rearrangement joins TRBV28 to TRBJ1-4; 9 nucleotides match TRBD1. This clonotype originated in a woman aged 45-59 years with active or convalescent COVID-19. What was sequenced was peripheral blood. CDR3 sequence reads: CASSHYRGRLANEKLFF. CDR3 bases: TGTGCCAGCAGCCATTACAGGGGGCGCTTGGCTAATGAAAAACTGTTTTTT.